This T cell receptor beta chain is drawn from a study of cytomegalovirus exposure and HLA in healthy donors. Study-wide context: Earlier sequencing of around 190 million T cells yielded around 100 million unique TCR beta sequences.

Study-level findings and limits: Presence/absence analyses took donor sequencing depth as roughly uniform. Across donors, most TCRs were seen rarely, yet some public ones were widespread. Later findings reportedly placed an Asian-associated ancestry cluster below the approximately 670-donor mean for N-insertions.

On this clone itself: Its antigen is still unknown.

The primer mix had 60 Vbeta and 13 Jbeta primers. Here immunoSEQ multiplex PCR was the method, and the copy in TCRdb shows in-frame clones only, minus some. The sample holds approximately 120,000 clones, roughly 71% seen once. The CDR3 loop spans 14 amino acids. V lost 4 bases and J lost 5, with 15 bases in between. The germline gives CDR1 SGHDT, CDR2 YYEEEE. V gene TRBV5-6 combines with J gene TRBJ2-5; tentative D call: TRBD1 (6 bases). The source of this sequence is a woman aged 45-65 years in good health and CMV-seropositive. The material sequenced was PBMCs. The CDR3, as DNA: TGTGCCAGCAGCCTACAGGGCAGGGTGGAGACCCAGTACTTC. Translation: CASSLQGRVETQYF.